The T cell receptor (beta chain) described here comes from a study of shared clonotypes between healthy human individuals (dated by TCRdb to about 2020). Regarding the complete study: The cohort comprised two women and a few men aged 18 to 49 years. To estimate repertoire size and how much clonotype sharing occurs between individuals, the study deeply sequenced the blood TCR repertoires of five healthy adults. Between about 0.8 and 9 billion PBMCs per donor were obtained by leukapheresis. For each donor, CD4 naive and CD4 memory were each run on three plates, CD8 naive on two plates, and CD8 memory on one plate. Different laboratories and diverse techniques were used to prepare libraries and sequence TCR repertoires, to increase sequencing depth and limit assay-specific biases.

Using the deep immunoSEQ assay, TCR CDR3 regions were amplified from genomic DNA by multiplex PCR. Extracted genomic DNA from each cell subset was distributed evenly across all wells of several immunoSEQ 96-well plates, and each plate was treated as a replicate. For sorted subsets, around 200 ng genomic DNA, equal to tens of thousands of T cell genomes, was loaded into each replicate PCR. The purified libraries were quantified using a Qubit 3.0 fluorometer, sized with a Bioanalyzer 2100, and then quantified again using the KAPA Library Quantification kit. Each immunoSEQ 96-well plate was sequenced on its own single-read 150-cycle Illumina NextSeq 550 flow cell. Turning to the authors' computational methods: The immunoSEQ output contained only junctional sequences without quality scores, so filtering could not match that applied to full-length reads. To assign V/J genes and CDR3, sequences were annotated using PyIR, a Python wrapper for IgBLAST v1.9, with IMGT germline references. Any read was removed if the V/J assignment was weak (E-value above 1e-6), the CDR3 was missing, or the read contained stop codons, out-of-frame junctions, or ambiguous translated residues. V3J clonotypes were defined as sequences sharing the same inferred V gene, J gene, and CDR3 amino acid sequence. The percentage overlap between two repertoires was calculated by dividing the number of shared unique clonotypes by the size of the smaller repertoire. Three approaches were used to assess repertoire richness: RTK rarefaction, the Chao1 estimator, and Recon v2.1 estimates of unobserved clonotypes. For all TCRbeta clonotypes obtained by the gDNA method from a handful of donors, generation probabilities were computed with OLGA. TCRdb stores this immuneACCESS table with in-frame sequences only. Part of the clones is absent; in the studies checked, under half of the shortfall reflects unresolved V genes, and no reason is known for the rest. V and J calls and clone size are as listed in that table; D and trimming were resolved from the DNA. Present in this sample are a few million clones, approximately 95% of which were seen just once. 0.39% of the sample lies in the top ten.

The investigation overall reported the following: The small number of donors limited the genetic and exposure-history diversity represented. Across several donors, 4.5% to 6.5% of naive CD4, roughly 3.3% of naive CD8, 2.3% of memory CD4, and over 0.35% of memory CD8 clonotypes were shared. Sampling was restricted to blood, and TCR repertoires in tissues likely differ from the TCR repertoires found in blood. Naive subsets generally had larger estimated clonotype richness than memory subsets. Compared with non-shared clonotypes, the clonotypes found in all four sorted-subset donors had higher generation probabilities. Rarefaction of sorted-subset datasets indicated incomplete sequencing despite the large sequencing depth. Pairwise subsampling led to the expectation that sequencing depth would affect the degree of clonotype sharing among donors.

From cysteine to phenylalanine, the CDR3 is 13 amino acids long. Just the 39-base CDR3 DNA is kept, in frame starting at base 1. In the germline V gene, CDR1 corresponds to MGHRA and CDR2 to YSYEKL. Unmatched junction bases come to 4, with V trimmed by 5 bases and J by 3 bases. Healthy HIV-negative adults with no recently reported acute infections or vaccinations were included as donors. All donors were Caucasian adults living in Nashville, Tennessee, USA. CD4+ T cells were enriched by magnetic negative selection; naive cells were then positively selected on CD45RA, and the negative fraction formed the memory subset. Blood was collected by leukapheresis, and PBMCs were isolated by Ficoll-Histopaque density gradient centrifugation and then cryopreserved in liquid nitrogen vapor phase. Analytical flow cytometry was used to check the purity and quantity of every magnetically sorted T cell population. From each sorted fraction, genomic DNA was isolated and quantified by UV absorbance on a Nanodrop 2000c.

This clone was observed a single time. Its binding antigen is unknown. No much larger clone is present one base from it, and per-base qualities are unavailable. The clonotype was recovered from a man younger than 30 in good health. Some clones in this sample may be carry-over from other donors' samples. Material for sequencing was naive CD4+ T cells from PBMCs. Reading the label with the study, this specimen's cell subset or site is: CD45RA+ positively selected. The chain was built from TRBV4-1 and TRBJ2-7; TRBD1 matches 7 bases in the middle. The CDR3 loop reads CASSRDRFYEQYF. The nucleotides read TGCGCCAGCAGCAGGGACAGATTCTACGAGCAGTACTTC.